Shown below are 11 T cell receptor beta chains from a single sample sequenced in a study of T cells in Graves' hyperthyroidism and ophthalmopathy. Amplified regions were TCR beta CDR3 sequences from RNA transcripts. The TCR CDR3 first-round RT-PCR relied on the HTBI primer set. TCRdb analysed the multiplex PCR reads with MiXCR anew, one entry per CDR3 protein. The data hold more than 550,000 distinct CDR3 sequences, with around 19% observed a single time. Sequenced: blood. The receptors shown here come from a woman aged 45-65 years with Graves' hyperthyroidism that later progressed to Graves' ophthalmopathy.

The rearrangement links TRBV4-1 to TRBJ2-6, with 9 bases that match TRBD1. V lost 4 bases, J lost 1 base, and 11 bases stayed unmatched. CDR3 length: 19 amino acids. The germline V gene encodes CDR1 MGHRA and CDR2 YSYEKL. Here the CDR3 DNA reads TGCGCCAGCAGCCCCAGGTCCGGGACAGGGCTTTCTGGGGCCAACGTCCTGACTTTC. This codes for CASSPRSGTGLSGANVLTF.

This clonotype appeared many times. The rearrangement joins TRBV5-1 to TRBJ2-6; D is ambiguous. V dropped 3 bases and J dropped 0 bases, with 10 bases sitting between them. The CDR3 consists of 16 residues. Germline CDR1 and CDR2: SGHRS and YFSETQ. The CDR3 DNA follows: TGCGCCAGCAGCTCTATCAGGAACTCTGGGGCCAACGTCCTGACTTTC. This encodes CASSSIRNSGANVLTF.

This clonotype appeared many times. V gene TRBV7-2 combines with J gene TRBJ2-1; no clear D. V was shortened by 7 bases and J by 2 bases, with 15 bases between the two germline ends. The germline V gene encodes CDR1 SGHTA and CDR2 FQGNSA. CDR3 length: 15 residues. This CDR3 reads CASIRGLGAYNEQFF. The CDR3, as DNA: TGTGCCAGCATCCGCGGTCTGGGCGCCTACAATGAGCAGTTCTTC.

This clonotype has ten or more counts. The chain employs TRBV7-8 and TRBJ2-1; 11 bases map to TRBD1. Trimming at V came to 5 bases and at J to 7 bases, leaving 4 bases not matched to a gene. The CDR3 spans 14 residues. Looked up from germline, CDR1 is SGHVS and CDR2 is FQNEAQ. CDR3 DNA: TGTGCCAGCAGCCTCCGGGACAGGGGGAATGAGCAGTTCTTC. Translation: CASSLRDRGNEQFF.

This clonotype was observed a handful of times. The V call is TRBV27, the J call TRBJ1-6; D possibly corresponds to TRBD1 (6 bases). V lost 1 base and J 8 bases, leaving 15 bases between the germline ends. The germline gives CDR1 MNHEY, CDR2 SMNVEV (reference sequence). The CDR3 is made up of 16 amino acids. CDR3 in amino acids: CASSLWFPGDDSPLHF. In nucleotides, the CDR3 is TGTGCCAGCAGTTTATGGTTCCCAGGGGACGATTCACCCCTCCACTTT.

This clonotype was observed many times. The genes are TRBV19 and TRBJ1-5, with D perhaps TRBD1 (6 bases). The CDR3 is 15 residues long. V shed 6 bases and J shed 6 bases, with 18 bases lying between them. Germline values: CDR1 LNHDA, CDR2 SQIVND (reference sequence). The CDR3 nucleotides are TGTGCCAGTAGCGACAATGGGGGGCAATTTCAGCCCCAGCATTTT. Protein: CASSDNGGQFQPQHF.

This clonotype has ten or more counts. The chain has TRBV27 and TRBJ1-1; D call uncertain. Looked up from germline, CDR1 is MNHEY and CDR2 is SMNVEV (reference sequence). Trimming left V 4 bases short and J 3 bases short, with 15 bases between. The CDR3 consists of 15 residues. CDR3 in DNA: TGTGCCAGCAGTTCACCTCAGTCTGGAGACACTGAAGCTTTCTTT. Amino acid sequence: CASSSPQSGDTEAFF.

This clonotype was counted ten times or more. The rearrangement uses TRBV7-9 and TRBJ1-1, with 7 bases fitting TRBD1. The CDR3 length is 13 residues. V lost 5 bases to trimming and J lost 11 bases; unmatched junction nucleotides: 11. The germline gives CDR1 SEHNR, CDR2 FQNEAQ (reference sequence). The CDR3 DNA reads TGTGCCAGCAGCCGTGGGACAGAAACGGAGGCTTTCTTT. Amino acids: CASSRGTETEAFF. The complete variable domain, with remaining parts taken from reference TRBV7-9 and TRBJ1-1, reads DTGVSQNPRHKITKRGQNVTFRCDPISEHNRLYWYRQTLGQGPEFLTYFQNEAQLEKSRLLSDRFSAERPKGSFSTLEIQRTEQGDSAMYLCASSRGTETEAFFGQGTRLTVV.

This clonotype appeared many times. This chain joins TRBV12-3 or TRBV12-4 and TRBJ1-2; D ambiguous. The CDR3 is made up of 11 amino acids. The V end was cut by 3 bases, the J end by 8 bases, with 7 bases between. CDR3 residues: CASSLGSGYTF. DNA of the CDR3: TGTGCCAGCAGTTTGGGCAGCGGCTACACCTTC.

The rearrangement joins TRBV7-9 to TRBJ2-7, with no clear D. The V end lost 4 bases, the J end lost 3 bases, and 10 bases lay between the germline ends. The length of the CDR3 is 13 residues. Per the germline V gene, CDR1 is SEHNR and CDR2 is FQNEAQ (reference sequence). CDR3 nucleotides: TGTGCCAGCAGCTCCGCCTGGGACTACGAGCAGTACTTC. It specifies CASSSAWDYEQYF.

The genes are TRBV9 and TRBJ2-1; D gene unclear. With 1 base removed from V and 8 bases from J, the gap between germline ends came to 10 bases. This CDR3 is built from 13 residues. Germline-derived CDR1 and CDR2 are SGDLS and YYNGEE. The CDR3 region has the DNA TGTGCCAGCAGCGTATTATCCGGGTATGAGCAGTTCTTC. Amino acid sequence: CASSVLSGYEQFF.